This is a list of T cell receptor beta chains from one sample in a study of T-cell memory formation after mild COVID-19. MiXCR was run by TCRdb on the 5' RACE reads, yielding one entry per CDR3 protein. The sample holds approximately 350,000 distinct CDR3 sequences, 10% to 15% seen once. Sequenced sample: PBMCs or a T cell subset sorted from them (not recorded which). All receptors derive from a man younger than 30 who had mild COVID-19 (a few samples of this study predate the infection). Cell type and time point are not known. Both conserved end residues are part of each CDR3. Each record gives: D gene, J gene, clone size, V gene, CDR3 protein, CDR3 DNA. D genes are given only for firm matches. A clone size is listed for some rows: how often the clone was seen (once, few, many), or a class if it is expanded.

.	TRBJ2-3	few	TRBV7-2	CASSYPLRTHTQYF	TGTGCCAGCAGCTACCCCCTGAGGACGCATACGCAGTATTTT
.	TRBJ2-5	.	TRBV18	CASSPPSGETQYF	TGTGCCAGCTCACCACCTAGCGGAGAGACCCAGTACTTC
TRBD2	TRBJ2-5	few	TRBV4-1	CASSHLGGEETQYF	TGCGCCAGCAGCCACTTGGGAGGGGAAGAGACCCAGTACTTC
.	TRBJ1-1	.	TRBV5-6	CASSLERIYGEAFF	TGTGCCAGCAGCTTGGAGAGGATTTATGGTGAAGCTTTCTTT
.	TRBJ2-5	.	TRBV25-1	CASRREGVETQYF	TGTGCCAGCAGAAGGGAAGGGGTAGAGACCCAGTACTTC
.	TRBJ1-1	.	TRBV7-9	CASSLERGEAFF	TGTGCCAGCAGCTTAGAGAGGGGCGAAGCTTTCTTT
.	TRBJ1-1	many	TRBV28	CASSPRREENTEAFF	TGTGCCAGCAGTCCCCGCCGGGAGGAGAACACTGAAGCTTTCTTT
.	TRBJ2-1	.	TRBV12-3/TRBV12-4	CASSLTFRYNEQFF	TGTGCCAGCAGTTTAACTTTCCGATACAATGAGCAGTTCTTC
.	TRBJ2-2	many	TRBV12-3/TRBV12-4	CASRPGQNTGELFF	TGTGCCAGCAGGCCGGGACAGAACACCGGGGAGCTGTTTTTT
.	TRBJ2-5	few	TRBV4-1	CASSNRQGPETQYF	TGCGCCAGCAGCAATCGGCAGGGACCCGAGACCCAGTACTTC
TRBD1	TRBJ1-1	.	TRBV12-3/TRBV12-4	CASSFGRDRGNTEAFF	TGTGCCAGCAGTTTCGGGCGTGACAGGGGAAACACTGAAGCTTTCTTT
.	TRBJ2-2	few	TRBV28	CASSPPGGVATGELFF	TGTGCCAGCAGTCCGCCGGGGGGCGTGGCCACCGGGGAGCTGTTTTTT
.	TRBJ2-1	.	TRBV15	CATSRDRLGPFF	TGTGCCACCAGCAGAGATCGCCTAGGCCCGTTCTTC
.	TRBJ2-3	few	TRBV20-1	CSAAAVWRGTDTQYF	TGCAGTGCCGCGGCGGTGTGGCGGGGAACAGATACGCAGTATTTT
TRBD1	TRBJ2-7	.	TRBV20-1	CSASRTGVSYEQYF	TGCAGTGCTAGCCGGACAGGAGTCTCCTACGAGCAGTACTTC
.	TRBJ2-3	.	TRBV11-2	CASSTRPNTQYF	TGTGCCAGCAGCACCCGTCCGAATACGCAGTATTTT
.	TRBJ1-1	few	TRBV7-2	CASRIPAGGWTEAFF	TGTGCCAGCAGGATACCGGCCGGGGGCTGGACTGAAGCTTTCTTT
TRBD1	TRBJ1-4	.	TRBV6-1	CASSEVTGDTSEKLFF	TGTGCCAGCAGTGAAGTCACAGGGGATACTTCTGAAAAACTGTTTTTT
.	TRBJ1-2	.	TRBV12-3/TRBV12-4	CASSLAGLSAGYGYTF	TGTGCCAGCAGTTTAGCGGGTCTATCAGCGGGTTATGGCTACACCTTC
TRBD2	TRBJ2-5	few	TRBV24-1	CATSDQRGAQETQYF	TGTGCCACCAGTGATCAGCGGGGGGCCCAAGAGACCCAGTACTTC
.	TRBJ1-1	many	TRBV12-3/TRBV12-4	CASSFEGTEAFF	TGTGCCAGCAGTTTTGAGGGGACTGAAGCTTTCTTT
.	TRBJ1-5	few	TRBV20-1	CSAPTDSNQPQHF	TGCAGTGCTCCGACAGATAGCAATCAGCCCCAGCATTTT
TRBD2	TRBJ2-5	.	TRBV9	CASSWAGGTSRDEETQYF	TGTGCCAGCAGCTGGGCGGGGGGGACCTCAAGGGATGAAGAGACCCAGTACTTC
.	TRBJ2-7	.	TRBV11-2	CASSLDPGPGYEQYF	TGTGCCAGCAGCTTAGATCCGGGACCGGGGTACGAGCAGTACTTC
.	TRBJ2-2	many	TRBV13	CASSKTEGSAFTGELFF	TGTGCCAGCAGTAAAACCGAGGGTTCTGCCTTCACCGGGGAGCTGTTTTTT
TRBD1	TRBJ2-5	.	TRBV11-1	CASSLTGGSEETQYF	TGTGCCAGCAGCTTAACAGGGGGCTCGGAGGAGACCCAGTACTTC
.	TRBJ2-2	few	TRBV4-2	CASRRGESNGGELFF	TGTGCCAGCAGGAGGGGGGAATCCAATGGCGGGGAGCTGTTTTTT
TRBD1	TRBJ1-2	.	TRBV11-2	CASSLQGAMTLYGYTF	TGTGCCAGCAGCTTACAGGGGGCGATGACCCTTTATGGCTACACCTTC
.	TRBJ2-1	many	TRBV7-9	CASSFSPLEDEQFF	TGTGCCAGCAGCTTCTCCCCCCTCGAGGATGAGCAGTTCTTC
.	TRBJ1-1	few	TRBV15	CATSRDTMDSREAFF	TGTGCCACCAGCAGAGATACGATGGACAGCCGTGAAGCTTTCTTT
TRBD2	TRBJ2-3	.	TRBV5-1	CASSLTLAGGIADTQYF	TGCGCCAGCAGCCTAACGCTAGCGGGGGGGATCGCAGATACGCAGTATTTT
.	TRBJ2-4	.	TRBV10-3	CAISESHPTVYIQYF	TGTGCCATCAGTGAGTCGCACCCAACAGTCTACATTCAGTACTTC
TRBD1	TRBJ2-7	few	TRBV11-2	CASSLGQGASEQYF	TGTGCCAGCAGCTTGGGACAGGGGGCGAGTGAGCAGTACTTC
.	TRBJ1-1	.	TRBV20-1	CSAFGGELKNTEAFF	TGCAGTGCTTTTGGGGGGGAGCTAAAGAACACTGAAGCTTTCTTT
.	TRBJ2-1	.	TRBV5-1	CASSSENEQFF	TGCGCCAGCAGCTCGGAAAATGAGCAGTTCTTC
.	TRBJ2-2	.	TRBV29-1	CSVEEVSGRGIAGELFF	TGCAGCGTTGAAGAGGTCTCGGGCAGGGGAATTGCCGGGGAGCTGTTTTTT
.	TRBJ2-5	.	TRBV12-3/TRBV12-4	CASTPLLQETQYF	TGTGCCAGCACCCCACTCCTCCAAGAGACCCAGTACTTC
.	TRBJ1-5	many	TRBV7-6	CASSLSGTSNQPQHF	TGTGCCAGCAGCCTATCCGGGACATCAAATCAGCCCCAGCATTTT
.	TRBJ2-5	few	TRBV5-1	CASSSWAREETQYF	TGCGCCAGCAGCTCCTGGGCCCGGGAGGAGACCCAGTACTTC
TRBD1	TRBJ2-1	few	TRBV12-3/TRBV12-4	CASSLVPGQGTDNEQFF	TGTGCCAGCAGTTTAGTGCCGGGACAGGGCACCGACAATGAGCAGTTCTTC
.	TRBJ2-5	once	TRBV29-1	CSVVGGQETQYF	TGCAGCGTTGTTGGGGGCCAAGAGACCCAGTACTTC
TRBD1	TRBJ2-7	few	TRBV12-3/TRBV12-4	CASSDPGTGTYEQYF	TGTGCCAGCAGTGACCCTGGGACAGGGACCTACGAGCAGTACTTC
.	TRBJ1-2	.	TRBV7-8	CASSTQRGIRYGYTF	TGTGCCAGCAGCACCCAAAGGGGTATCCGCTATGGCTACACCTTC
TRBD1	TRBJ2-7	many	TRBV7-9	CASSRQGARPYEQYF	TGTGCCAGCAGCAGACAGGGGGCGAGGCCGTACGAGCAGTACTTC
.	TRBJ2-1	.	TRBV2	CASSRNDVTGEQFF	TGTGCCAGCAGTAGAAACGACGTAACGGGTGAGCAGTTCTTC
TRBD1	TRBJ2-1	.	TRBV5-1	CASRPGTGSSYNEQFF	TGCGCCAGCAGACCCGGGACAGGAAGCTCCTACAATGAGCAGTTCTTC
.	TRBJ2-3	few	TRBV20-1	CSARVPSTDTQYF	TGCAGTGCTAGAGTCCCCAGCACAGATACGCAGTATTTT
.	TRBJ2-3	few	TRBV20-1	CSALDGGDTQYF	TGCAGTGCCCTGGACGGTGGGGATACGCAGTATTTT
.	TRBJ1-2	few	TRBV5-1	CASSMTGARDDYTF	TGCGCCAGCAGCATGACCGGGGCCAGGGACGACTACACCTTC
TRBD1	TRBJ2-7	.	TRBV4-2	CASSQDQGTGVHEQYF	TGTGCCAGCAGCCAAGATCAGGGGACAGGGGTGCACGAGCAGTACTTC
.	TRBJ2-1	.	TRBV21-1	CARGQGVHNEQFF	TGTGCCAGGGGACAGGGGGTACACAATGAGCAGTTCTTC
.	TRBJ1-2	.	TRBV18	CASSPLEGVNYGYTF	TGTGCCAGCTCACCCCTGGAGGGGGTAAACTATGGCTACACCTTC
.	TRBJ2-7	few	TRBV29-1	CSVEEGAYEQYF	TGCAGCGTTGAAGAGGGAGCATACGAGCAGTACTTC
.	TRBJ2-3	few	TRBV7-9	CASSSHEISTDTQYF	TGTGCCAGCAGCTCGCATGAAATTAGCACAGATACGCAGTATTTT
.	TRBJ2-1	.	TRBV6-5	CASSYSTEPREQFF	TGTGCCAGCAGTTACTCGACGGAACCGAGGGAGCAGTTCTTC